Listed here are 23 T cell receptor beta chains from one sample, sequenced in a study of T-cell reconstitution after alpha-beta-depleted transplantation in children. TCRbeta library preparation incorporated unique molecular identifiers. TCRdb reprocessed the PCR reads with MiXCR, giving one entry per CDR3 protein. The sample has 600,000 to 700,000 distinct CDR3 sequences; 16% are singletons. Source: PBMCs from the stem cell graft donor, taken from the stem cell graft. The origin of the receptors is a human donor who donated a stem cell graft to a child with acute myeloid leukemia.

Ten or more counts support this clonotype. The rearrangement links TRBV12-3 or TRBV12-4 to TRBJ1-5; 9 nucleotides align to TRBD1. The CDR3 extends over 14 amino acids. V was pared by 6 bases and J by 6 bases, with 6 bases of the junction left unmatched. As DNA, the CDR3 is TGTGCCAGCAGCCCGACAGGGGGAAGTCAGCCCCAGCATTTT. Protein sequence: CASSPTGGSQPQHF.

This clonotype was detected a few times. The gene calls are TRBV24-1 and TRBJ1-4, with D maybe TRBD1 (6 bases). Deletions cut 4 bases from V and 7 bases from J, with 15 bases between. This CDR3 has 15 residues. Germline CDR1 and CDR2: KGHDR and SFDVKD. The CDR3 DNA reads TGTGCCACCAGTGACCGGGACATGGGAGGTGAAAAACTGTTTTTT. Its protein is CATSDRDMGGEKLFF.

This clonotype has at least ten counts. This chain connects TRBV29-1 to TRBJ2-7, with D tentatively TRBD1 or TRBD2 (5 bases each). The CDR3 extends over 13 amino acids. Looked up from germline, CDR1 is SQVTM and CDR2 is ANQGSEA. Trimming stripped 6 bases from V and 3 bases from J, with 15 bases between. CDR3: CSVRMGVNYEQYF. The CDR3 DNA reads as TGCAGCGTCCGGATGGGGGTGAACTACGAGCAGTACTTC.

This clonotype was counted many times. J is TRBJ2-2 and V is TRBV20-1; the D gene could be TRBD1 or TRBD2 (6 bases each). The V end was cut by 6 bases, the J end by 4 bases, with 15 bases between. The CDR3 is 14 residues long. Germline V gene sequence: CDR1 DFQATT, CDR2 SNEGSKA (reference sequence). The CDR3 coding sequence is TGCAGTGCCCCGAAGGGGGGTAGCACCGGGGAGCTGTTTTTT. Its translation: CSAPKGGSTGELFF.

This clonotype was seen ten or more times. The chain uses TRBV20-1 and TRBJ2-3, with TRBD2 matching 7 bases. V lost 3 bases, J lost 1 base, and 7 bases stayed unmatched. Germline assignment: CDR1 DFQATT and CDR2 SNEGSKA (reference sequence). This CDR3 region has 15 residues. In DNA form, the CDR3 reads TGCAGTGCTAGTTACGAGAGCGGGGGCACAGATACGCAGTATTTT. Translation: CSASYESGGTDTQYF.

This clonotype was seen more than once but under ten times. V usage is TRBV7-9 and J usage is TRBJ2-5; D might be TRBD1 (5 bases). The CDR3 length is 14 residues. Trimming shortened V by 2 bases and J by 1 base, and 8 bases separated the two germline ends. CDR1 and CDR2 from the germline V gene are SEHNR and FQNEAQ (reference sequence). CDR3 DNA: TGTGCCAGCAGCTTATTACAGGTCCAAGAGACCCAGTACTTC. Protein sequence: CASSLLQVQETQYF.

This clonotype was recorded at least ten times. CDR3 nucleotides: TGCAGCGTTGCGGGGGACCTAGATACGCAGTATTTT. Amino acids: CSVAGDLDTQYF. This chain uses TRBV29-1 with TRBJ2-3, with D maybe TRBD2 (6 bases). Germline loops: CDR1 SQVTM, CDR2 ANQGSEA. V lost 4 bases and J lost 5, with 10 bases in between. The CDR3 has 12 residues.

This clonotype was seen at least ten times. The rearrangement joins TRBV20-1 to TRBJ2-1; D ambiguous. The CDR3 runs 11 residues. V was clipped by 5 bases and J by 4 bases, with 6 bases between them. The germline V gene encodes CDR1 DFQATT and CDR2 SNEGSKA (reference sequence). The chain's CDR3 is CSALLYNEQFF. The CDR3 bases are TGCAGTGCTCTCCTTTACAATGAGCAGTTCTTC.

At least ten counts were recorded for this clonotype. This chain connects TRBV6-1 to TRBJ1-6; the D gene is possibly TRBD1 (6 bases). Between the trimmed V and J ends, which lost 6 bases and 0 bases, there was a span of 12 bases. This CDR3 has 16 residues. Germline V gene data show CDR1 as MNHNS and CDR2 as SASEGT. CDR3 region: CASSNRVSSYNSPLHF. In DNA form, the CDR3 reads TGTGCCAGCAGCAACAGGGTTAGCTCCTATAATTCACCCCTCCACTTT.

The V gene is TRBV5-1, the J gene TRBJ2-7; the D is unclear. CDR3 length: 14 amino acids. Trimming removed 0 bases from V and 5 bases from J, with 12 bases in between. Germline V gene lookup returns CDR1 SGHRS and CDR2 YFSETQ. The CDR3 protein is CASSLGSAPNEQYF. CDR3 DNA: TGCGCCAGCAGCTTGGGGAGCGCCCCCAACGAGCAGTACTTC.

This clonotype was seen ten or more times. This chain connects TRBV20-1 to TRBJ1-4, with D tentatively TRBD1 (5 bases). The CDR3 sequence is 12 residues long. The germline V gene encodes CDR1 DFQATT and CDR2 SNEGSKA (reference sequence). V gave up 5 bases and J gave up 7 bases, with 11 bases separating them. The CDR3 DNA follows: TGCAGTGCTTTTCCAGGGTTTGAAAAACTGTTTTTT. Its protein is CSAFPGFEKLFF.

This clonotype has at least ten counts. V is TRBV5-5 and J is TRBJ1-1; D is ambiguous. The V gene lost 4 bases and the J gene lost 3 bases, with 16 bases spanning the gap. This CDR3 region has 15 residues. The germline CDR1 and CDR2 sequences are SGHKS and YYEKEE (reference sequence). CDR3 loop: CASSLGRWAYTEAFF. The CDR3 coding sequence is TGTGCCAGCAGCCTAGGACGGTGGGCGTACACTGAAGCTTTCTTT.

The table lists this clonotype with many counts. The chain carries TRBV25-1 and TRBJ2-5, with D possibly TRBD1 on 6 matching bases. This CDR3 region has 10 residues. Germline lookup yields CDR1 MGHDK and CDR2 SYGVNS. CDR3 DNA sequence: TGTGGCAGGGGACAAGAGACCCAGTACTTC. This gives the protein CGRGQETQYF.

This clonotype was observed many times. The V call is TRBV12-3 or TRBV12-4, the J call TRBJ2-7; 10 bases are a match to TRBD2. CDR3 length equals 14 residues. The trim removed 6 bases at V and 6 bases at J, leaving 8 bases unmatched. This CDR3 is CASRASGGPSEQYV. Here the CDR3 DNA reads TGTGCCAGCAGGGCTAGCGGGGGCCCAAGCGAGCAGTACGTC.

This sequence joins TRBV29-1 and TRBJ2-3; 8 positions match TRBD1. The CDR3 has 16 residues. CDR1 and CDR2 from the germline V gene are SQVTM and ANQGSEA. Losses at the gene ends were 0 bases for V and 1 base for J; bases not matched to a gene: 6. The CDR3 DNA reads TGCAGCGTTGAAGATTTTGAGGACAGGGGCACAGATACGCAGTATTTT. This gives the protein CSVEDFEDRGTDTQYF.

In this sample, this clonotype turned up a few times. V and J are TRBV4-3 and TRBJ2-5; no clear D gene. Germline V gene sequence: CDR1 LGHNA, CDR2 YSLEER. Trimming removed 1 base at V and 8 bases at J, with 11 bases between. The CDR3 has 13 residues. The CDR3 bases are TGCGCCAGCAGCCAAGCTCGCGGCGGAACCCAGTACTTC. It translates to CASSQARGGTQYF.

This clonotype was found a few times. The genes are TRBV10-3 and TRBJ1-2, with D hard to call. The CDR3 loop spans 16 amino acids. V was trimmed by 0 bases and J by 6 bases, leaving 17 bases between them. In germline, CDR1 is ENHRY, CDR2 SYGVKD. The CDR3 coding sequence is TGTGCCATCAGTGAGTCGAAGGCGACCGATCCGGATGGCTACACCTTC. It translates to CAISESKATDPDGYTF.

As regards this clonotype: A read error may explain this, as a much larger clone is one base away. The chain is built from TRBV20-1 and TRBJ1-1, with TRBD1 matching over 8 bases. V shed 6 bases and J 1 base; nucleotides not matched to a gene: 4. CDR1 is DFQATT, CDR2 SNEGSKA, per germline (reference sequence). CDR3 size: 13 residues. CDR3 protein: CSALTGANTEAFF. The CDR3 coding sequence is TGCAGTGCCCTGACAGGGGCGAACACTGAAGCTTTCTTT.

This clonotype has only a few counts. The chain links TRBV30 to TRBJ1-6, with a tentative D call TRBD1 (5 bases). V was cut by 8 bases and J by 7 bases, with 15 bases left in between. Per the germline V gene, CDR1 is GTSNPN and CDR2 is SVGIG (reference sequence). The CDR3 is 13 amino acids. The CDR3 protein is CALGGTWNSPLHF. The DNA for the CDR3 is TGTGCCCTGGGGGGGACGTGGAATTCACCCCTCCACTTT.

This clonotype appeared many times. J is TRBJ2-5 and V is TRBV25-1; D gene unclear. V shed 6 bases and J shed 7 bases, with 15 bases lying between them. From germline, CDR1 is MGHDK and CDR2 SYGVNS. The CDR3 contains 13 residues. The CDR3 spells CASSPTGSRTQYF. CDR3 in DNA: TGTGCCAGCAGCCCCACTGGGTCTCGGACCCAGTACTTC.

The CDR3 DNA is TGCAGTGCTAGAGCGGGCGCTTTAAGCTCTGGAAACACCATATATTTT. Its protein is CSARAGALSSGNTIYF. This chain links TRBV20-1 with TRBJ1-3; D is unresolved. Germline-derived CDR1 and CDR2 are DFQATT and SNEGSKA (reference sequence). The CDR3 consists of 16 residues. Deletions cut 1 base from V and 0 bases from J, with 13 bases between.

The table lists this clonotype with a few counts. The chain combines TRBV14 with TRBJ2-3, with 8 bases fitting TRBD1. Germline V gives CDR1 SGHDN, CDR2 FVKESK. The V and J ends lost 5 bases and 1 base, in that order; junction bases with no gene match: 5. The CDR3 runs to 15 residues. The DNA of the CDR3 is TGTGCCAGCAGCGCTCTGGGACAGGGCACAGATACGCAGTATTTT. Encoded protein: CASSALGQGTDTQYF.

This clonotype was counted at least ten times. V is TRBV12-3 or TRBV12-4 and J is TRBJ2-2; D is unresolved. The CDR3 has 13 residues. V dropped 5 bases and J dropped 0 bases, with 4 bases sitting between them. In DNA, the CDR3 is TGTGCCAGCAGTCTTCCGAACACCGGGGAGCTGTTTTTT. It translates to CASSLPNTGELFF.